This T cell receptor (beta chain) was observed in a study of blood T cell repertoires in COVID-19. Study-wide context: Spain, Italy and the United States supplied samples that represented acute and convalescent COVID-19. T cells, B-cell-depleted T cells, or PBMCs provided the cDNA or gDNA that served as material.

In the authors' methods: The authors estimated nucleated cell counts from reference gene primer amplification. Method: immunoSEQ multiplex PCR; TCRdb's copy keeps in-frame clones and lacks some. The DNA gave D and trimming, while V, J and clone size come from that table. This sample yields around 230,000 clones, of which approximately 80% are seen a single time; around 2.5% belongs to the top ten. The sequencing input was peripheral blood. This receptor was taken from a man aged 35 to 55 who had recovered from COVID-19.

CDR3 sequence (DNA): TGTGCCAGCAGTTACTCGACACAGAACTACGAGCAGTACTTC. This gives the protein CASSYSTQNYEQYF. This chain connects TRBV6-6 to TRBJ2-7, with unresolved D. The V gene's germline CDR1 is MNHNY and CDR2 SVGAGI (reference sequence). The V and J ends lost 0 bases and 3 bases respectively, with 9 bases between them. This CDR3 spans 14 amino acids.